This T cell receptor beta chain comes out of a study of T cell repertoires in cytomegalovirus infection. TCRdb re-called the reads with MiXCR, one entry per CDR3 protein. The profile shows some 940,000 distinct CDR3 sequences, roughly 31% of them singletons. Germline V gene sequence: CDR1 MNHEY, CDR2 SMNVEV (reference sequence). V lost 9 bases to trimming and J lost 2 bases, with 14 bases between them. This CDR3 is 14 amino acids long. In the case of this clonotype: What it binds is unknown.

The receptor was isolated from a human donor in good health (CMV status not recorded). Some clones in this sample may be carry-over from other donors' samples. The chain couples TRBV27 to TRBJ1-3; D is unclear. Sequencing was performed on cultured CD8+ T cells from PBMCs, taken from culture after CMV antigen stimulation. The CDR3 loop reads CASSPSAAGNTIYF. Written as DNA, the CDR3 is TGTGCCAGTAGTCCTTCGGCCGCTGGAAACACCATATATTTT.